The entry that follows covers one TCR beta chain sequence. The antigen is unknown. Libraries were prepared by immunoSEQ multiplex PCR; TCRdb keeps only in-frame clonotypes and omits some of them. The table shows some 2,000 clones, with roughly 25% occurring only once. The data were taken from a study of T cells in localized non-small cell lung cancer. Findings of the study overall: Sequencing, confined to only one tumor region, leaves heterogeneity possible.

V was clipped by 5 bases and J by 1 base, with 12 bases between them. Germline V gene sequence: CDR1 MDHEN, CDR2 SYDVKM. This CDR3 comprises 15 residues. The sequencing used lung tumor tissue, collected before any cancer treatment. This receptor was obtained from a woman aged 40-75 years with stage III lung adenocarcinoma. This rearrangement joins TRBV28 to TRBJ2-4; no definite D call. CDR3 residues: CASSPYRSAKNIQYF. DNA for the CDR3: TGTGCCAGCAGTCCTTACCGGTCCGCCAAAAACATTCAGTACTTC.